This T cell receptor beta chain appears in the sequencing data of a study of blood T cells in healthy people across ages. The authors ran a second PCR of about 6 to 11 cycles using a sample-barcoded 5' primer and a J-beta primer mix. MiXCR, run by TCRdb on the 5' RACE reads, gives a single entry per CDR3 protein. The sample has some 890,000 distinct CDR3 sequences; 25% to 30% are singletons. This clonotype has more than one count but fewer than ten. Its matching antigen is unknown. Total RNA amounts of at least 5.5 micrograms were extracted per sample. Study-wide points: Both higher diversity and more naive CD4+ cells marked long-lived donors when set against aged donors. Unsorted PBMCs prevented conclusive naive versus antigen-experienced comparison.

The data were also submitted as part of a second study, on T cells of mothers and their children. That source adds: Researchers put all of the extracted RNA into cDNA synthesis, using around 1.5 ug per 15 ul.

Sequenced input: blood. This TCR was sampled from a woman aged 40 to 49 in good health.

CDR3 coding DNA: TGTGCCGTAGCAGCGTACAATGAGCAGTTCTTC. It specifies CAVAAYNEQFF. The chain links TRBV10-3 to TRBJ2-1; D gene uncertain. Germline loops: CDR1 ENHRY, CDR2 SYGVKD. V lost 11 bases, J lost 4 bases, and 9 bases lay in between. This CDR3 spans 11 amino acids.